The count of the clone carrying this TCR beta chain is one. Germline V gives CDR1 SGHNT, CDR2 YYREEE (reference sequence). The CDR3 loop spans 15 amino acids. With 2 bases removed from V and 6 bases from J, the gap between germline ends came to 15 bases. Source study methods: For nucleated cells, counts were estimated from reference gene primer amplification. Sequencing used immunoSEQ multiplex PCR; TCRdb keeps in-frame clones, though not all of them. Clone size and the V and J calls come from that table; the DNA yielded D and trimming. The table lists around 370,000 clones, under 95% of them singletons. This entry comes from a study of blood T cell repertoires in COVID-19.

This receptor was taken from a woman aged 18 to 35 who had recovered from COVID-19. The sequencing input was peripheral blood. The V call is TRBV5-4, the J call TRBJ2-1, with D perhaps matching TRBD1 (7 bases). The CDR3 bases are TGTGCCAGCAGCTTAACCCAGGGGGGAGCCAATGAGCAGTTCTTC. Translation: CASSLTQGGANEQFF.